This T cell receptor beta chain comes out of a study of T cell changes during pregnancy in multiple sclerosis (dated by TCRdb to about 2019). A note on the overall study: Changes in the T cell repertoire over the course of pregnancy were examined in this study in women with multiple sclerosis.

The germline V gene (reference sequence) provides CDR1 WNHNN and CDR2 SYGVQD. The CDR3 covers 11 residues, taking in both the cysteine and the phenylalanine. Just CDR3 DNA is preserved here, 33 bases in frame from base 1. Trimming removed 4 bases from V and 6 bases from J, leaving 6 bases between the germline ends. This clone was counted only a few times. Its antigen has not been determined. The sample holds no much larger clone one base away, and base qualities are not on file. The library came from the immunoSEQ multiplex PCR assay. TCRdb took over this immuneACCESS table, retaining in-frame rearrangements with V and J assigned. Such tables are incomplete; in checked studies, under half of the missing clones stem from an unresolved V gene, and the remainder is unexplained. This sample has around 40,000 clones in its table, and roughly 90% of those were observed once. Approximately 0.37% of the sample goes to the ten largest clones.

The TCR comes from a female donor with multiple sclerosis, enrolled in a pregnancy study. Recombination connected TRBV10-1 to TRBJ1-1; the D gene is possibly TRBD1, with 5 bases matching. The material was CD4+ T cells from peripheral blood mononuclear cells, obtained in the second trimester of pregnancy. Here is the DNA: TGCGCCAGCAGTGGACAGTCTGAAGCTTTCTTT. It translates as CASSGQSEAFF.